This T cell receptor (beta chain) derives from a study of T cells in Graves' hyperthyroidism and ophthalmopathy. Using RNA transcripts as the source, TCR beta CDR3 regions were amplified. HTBI primers drove first-round RT-PCR of the TCR CDR3. TCRdb independently ran MiXCR on the multiplex PCR reads; one entry per CDR3 protein. The sample yields about 380,000 distinct CDR3 sequences, about 13% seen once. In this sample, this clonotype turned up many times. What it recognizes is unknown. Whole-study findings and limits: The model made its ophthalmopathy prediction, and onset followed a median around six months later.

V was trimmed by 5 bases and J by 0 bases, leaving 9 bases between them. This CDR3 region has 14 residues. CDR1 LGHDT and CDR2 YNNKEL come from the germline V gene (reference sequence). This TCR derives from a man aged 25 to 45 with Graves' hyperthyroidism that later progressed to Graves' ophthalmopathy. The genes are TRBV3-1 and TRBJ2-3; a weak D match, TRBD2 (5 bases). The sequencing input was blood. The CDR3 DNA sequence: TGTGCCAGCAGCAGGACTTTGAGCACAGATACGCAGTATTTT. Translating it yields CASSRTLSTDTQYF.